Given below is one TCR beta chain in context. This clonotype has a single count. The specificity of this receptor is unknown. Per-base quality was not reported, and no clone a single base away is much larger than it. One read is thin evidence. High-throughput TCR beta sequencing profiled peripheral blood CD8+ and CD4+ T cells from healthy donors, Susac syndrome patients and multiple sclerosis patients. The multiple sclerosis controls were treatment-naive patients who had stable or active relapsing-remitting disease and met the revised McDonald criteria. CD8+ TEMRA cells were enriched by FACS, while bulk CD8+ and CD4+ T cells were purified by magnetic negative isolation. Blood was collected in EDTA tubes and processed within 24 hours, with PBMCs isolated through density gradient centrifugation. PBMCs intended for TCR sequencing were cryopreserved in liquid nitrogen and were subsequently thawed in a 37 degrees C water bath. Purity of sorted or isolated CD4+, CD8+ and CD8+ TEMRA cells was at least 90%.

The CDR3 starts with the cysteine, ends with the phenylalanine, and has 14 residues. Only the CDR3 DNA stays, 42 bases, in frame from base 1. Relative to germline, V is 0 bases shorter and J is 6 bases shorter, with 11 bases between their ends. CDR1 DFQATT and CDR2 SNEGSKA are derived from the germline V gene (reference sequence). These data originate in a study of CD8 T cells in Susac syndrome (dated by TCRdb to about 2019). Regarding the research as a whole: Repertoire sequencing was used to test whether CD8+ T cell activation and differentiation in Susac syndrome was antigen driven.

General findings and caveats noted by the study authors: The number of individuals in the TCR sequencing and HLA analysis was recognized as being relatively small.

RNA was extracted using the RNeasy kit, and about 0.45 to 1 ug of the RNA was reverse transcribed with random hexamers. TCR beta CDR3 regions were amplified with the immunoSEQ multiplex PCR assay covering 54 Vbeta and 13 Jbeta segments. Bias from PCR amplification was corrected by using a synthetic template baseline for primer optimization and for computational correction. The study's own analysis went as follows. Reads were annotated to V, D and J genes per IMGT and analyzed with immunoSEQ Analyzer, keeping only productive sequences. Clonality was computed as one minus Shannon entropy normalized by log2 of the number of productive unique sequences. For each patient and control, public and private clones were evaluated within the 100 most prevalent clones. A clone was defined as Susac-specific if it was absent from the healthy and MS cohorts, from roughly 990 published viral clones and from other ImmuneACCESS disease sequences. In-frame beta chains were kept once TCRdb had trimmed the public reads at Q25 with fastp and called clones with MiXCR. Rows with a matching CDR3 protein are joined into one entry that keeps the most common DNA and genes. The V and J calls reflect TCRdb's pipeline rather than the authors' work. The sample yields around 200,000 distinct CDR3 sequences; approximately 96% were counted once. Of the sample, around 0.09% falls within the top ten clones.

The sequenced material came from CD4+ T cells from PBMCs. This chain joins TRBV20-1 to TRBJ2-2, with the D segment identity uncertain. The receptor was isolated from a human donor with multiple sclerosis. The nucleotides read TGCAGTGCTAGAGACCGTTCTAGATCCGGGGAGCTGTTTTTT. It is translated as CSARDRSRSGELFF.